What follows are 23 T cell receptor beta chains derived from one specimen sequenced in a study of tumor-infiltrating lymphocytes in primary liver carcinoma. Synthesis of TCR beta cDNA was carried out from 500 ng total RNA with a constant-region primer. Three nested multiplex PCR rounds, a slightly modified ARM-PCR, produced the libraries for TCR beta. Two initial PCR rounds of around 10 cycles each paired TRBV1-TRBV30 forward primers with a C-beta reverse primer. TCRdb ran MiXCR on the multiplex PCR reads and lists one entry per CDR3 protein. The sample has fewer than 400,000 distinct CDR3 sequences, about 60% seen once. Germline DNA was extracted too, while blood RNA derived from unsorted whole blood. The material sequenced was peripheral blood. All receptors come from a man in his forties or fifties with primary liver carcinoma and hepatitis B virus infection.

This clonotype was observed a handful of times. V is TRBV5-1 and J is TRBJ2-5; no reliable D call. The CDR3 has 13 residues. Trimming removed 0 bases at V and 5 bases at J, with 8 bases between. CDR1 SGHRS and CDR2 YFSETQ come from the germline V gene. CDR3 DNA sequence: TGCGCCAGCAGCTTGGGGTTCGGGGAGACCCAGTACTTC. The encoded protein is CASSLGFGETQYF. Complete variable domain (other parts from reference TRBV5-1 and TRBJ2-5): KAGVTQTPRYLIKTRGQQVTLSCSPISGHRSVSWYQQTPGQGLQFLFEYFSETQRNKGNFPGRFSGRQFSNSRSEMNVSTLELGDSALYLCASSLGFGETQYFGPGTRLLVL.

The table lists this clonotype with a count of one. An end of the junction differs from the germline gene, which may be a read error. This chain uses TRBV4-3 with TRBJ2-7, with D maybe TRBD1 (5 bases). Germline V gene data show CDR1 as LGHNA and CDR2 as YSLEER. The length of the CDR3 is 14 residues. The CDR3 DNA reads TGCGCCATCAGCCACCAGGGAACCTCCTACGAACAGTACTTC. Its protein product is CAISHQGTSYEQYF.

Comments on this clonotype: The junction departs from germline at one end; a sequencing error may be responsible. V and J are TRBV5-6 and TRBJ1-2; 9 bases agree with TRBD1. This CDR3 is built from 14 residues. Germline lookup yields CDR1 SGHDT and CDR2 YYEEEE. The CDR3 sequence is CANSLDRGDYGYTF. The CDR3 DNA reads as TGTGCCAACAGCCTGGACAGGGGCGACTATGGCTACACCTTC.

This clonotype appeared a few times. The chain is built from TRBV4-2 and TRBJ2-1; the match to TRBD2 covers 12 bases. This CDR3 region has 21 residues. Unmatched junction bases numbered 19, after V lost 0 bases and J lost 7 bases. Germline V gene lookup returns CDR1 LGHNA and CDR2 YNFKEQ. CDR3 residues: CASSQDENGVGTSGLGNEQFF. The CDR3 DNA reads TGTGCCAGCAGCCAAGATGAGAACGGAGTTGGGACTAGCGGGCTAGGGAATGAGCAGTTCTTC.

This sequence joins TRBV6-5 and TRBJ2-1; TRBD2 is a possible D gene (6 bases). Germline loops: CDR1 MNHEY, CDR2 SVGAGI. The CDR3 contains 15 residues. CDR3 region: CTSSYRDISYNEQFF. DNA for the CDR3: TGTACTAGCAGTTACCGCGACATATCCTACAATGAGCAGTTCTTC.

The rearrangement links TRBV28 to TRBJ2-7, with 7 bases aligning to TRBD2. CDR1 is MDHEN and CDR2 is SYDVKM in the germline V gene. V lost 7 bases and J lost 9; bases outside the gene matches: 9. The CDR3 spans 12 residues. The CDR3 DNA reads TGTGCCAGCACCTCGAGCGGGGACGTGCAGTACTTC. It codes for CASTSSGDVQYF. The variable domain in full, completed from reference TRBV28 and TRBJ2-7, reads DVKVTQSSRYLVKRTGEKVFLECVQDMDHENMFWYRQDPGLGLRLIYFSYDVKMKEKGDIPEGYSVSREKKERFSLILESASTNQTSMYLCASTSSGDVQYFGPGTRLTVT.

On this clonotype: One end of the junction varies from germline; a read error may be responsible. The genes are TRBV12-3 or TRBV12-4 and TRBJ2-7; D might be TRBD1 or TRBD2, each matching 6 bases. The CDR3 has 14 residues. This CDR3 is CASSKGGKKYEQYF. The DNA for the CDR3 is TGTGCCAGCAGTAAGGGGGGCAAAAAGTACGAGCAATACTTC.

This clonotype appeared many times. The rearrangement joins TRBV4-3 to TRBJ2-3; TRBD2 matches 15 bases. Trimming cost V 1 base and J 0 bases; bases outside gene matches: 11. The CDR3 length is 21 residues. Germline-derived CDR1 and CDR2 are LGHNA and YSLEER. In DNA form, the CDR3 reads TGCGCCAGCAGCCAAGTGCGGGCGGGACTAGCGGGAGGTGGGAGCACAGATACGCAGTATTTT. It specifies CASSQVRAGLAGGGSTDTQYF.

In regard to this clonotype: An end of the junction differs from the germline gene, which may be a read error. The V call is TRBV6-2 or TRBV6-3, the J call TRBJ2-7; the D gene is possibly TRBD2 (5 bases). The CDR3 extends over 17 amino acids. From germline, CDR1 is MNHEY and CDR2 SVGEGT. The CDR3 region has the DNA TGTCCCAGCAGTTCTGCTGCGGGCTCGGGCGGCAAGTACGAGCAGTACTTC. Its protein product is CPSSSAAGSGGKYEQYF.

The chain recombines TRBV11-2 with TRBJ2-2, with a tentative D call TRBD2 (6 bases). Trimming shortened V by 5 bases and J by 0 bases, and 10 bases separated the two germline ends. The CDR3 covers 15 residues. Germline CDR1 and CDR2: SGHAT and FQNNGV. The CDR3 region is CASSGRNSNTGELFF. Written as DNA, the CDR3 is TGTGCCAGCAGCGGGAGGAACTCGAACACCGGGGAGCTGTTTTTT. Based on the CDR3 plus reference TRBV11-2 and TRBJ2-2, the full variable domain is EAGVAQSPRYKIIEKRQSVAFWCNPISGHATLYWYQQILGQGPKLLIQFQNNGVVDDSQLPKDRFSAERLKGVDSTLKIQPAKLEDSAVYLCASSGRNSNTGELFFGEGSRLTVL.

With regard to this clonotype: One base away lies a much larger clone, so this may be a sequencing read error. V and J are TRBV28 and TRBJ2-5; 12 bases are a match to TRBD2. The CDR3 is 16 amino acids. Per the germline V gene, CDR1 is MDHEN and CDR2 is SYDVKM. The CDR3 bases are TGTGTCAGCAGTCCTCTGACTAGCGGGAGCAGAGAGACCCAGTACTTC. It yields the protein CVSSPLTSGSRETQYF.

A note on this clonotype: This CDR3 fails to terminate in the conserved phenylalanine or tryptophan, so it likely reflects a read error. Because the CDR3's place on the DNA is in doubt, the DNA is left out and the CDR3 is given as listed by TCRdb. This chain links TRBV4-1 with TRBJ2-7; the table's TRBD1 call for D was not verified on the DNA. Looked up from germline, CDR1 is MGHRA and CDR2 is YSYEKL. The CDR3 is 16 amino acids in total, end residues counted. The CDR3 here is CASSQDLNRGIYEQYI.

This clonotype occurred a few times. The genes are TRBV5-1 and TRBJ2-3, with 12 positions matching TRBD2. Trimming at V came to 4 bases and at J to 7 bases, leaving 13 bases not matched to a gene. This CDR3 is 17 amino acids long. The germline CDR1 and CDR2 sequences are SGHRS and YFSETQ. This CDR3 reads CASSDLTSGSSLNTQYF. In nucleotides, the CDR3 is TGCGCCAGCAGCGACTTGACTAGCGGGAGTTCCCTCAATACGCAGTATTTT.

This clonotype was observed many times. The CDR3 nucleotides are TGTGCCAGCAGCCCCGGGAATTACCCTTACAATGAGCAGTTCTTC. It encodes CASSPGNYPYNEQFF. This chain connects TRBV5-4 to TRBJ2-1; tentative D call: TRBD2 (5 bases). Trimming pared 4 bases from V and 4 bases from J, leaving 15 bases between. Germline CDR1 is SGHNT and CDR2 is YYREEE (reference sequence). The CDR3 is 15 residues long.

Turning to this clonotype: An end of the junction does not agree with germline; a read error may underlie this. V and J are TRBV7-8 and TRBJ2-2; no clear D. The CDR3 extends over 12 amino acids. Germline V gene data show CDR1 as SGHVS and CDR2 as FQNEAQ. CDR3 region: CVSSSHGGELFF. The CDR3 DNA reads as TGTGTCAGCAGCTCTCATGGCGGGGAGCTGTTTTTT.

This clonotype was seen at least ten times. The chain joins TRBV7-8 to TRBJ1-3; D might be TRBD1 (6 bases). V lost 4 bases to trimming and J lost 6 bases, with 16 bases between them. The CDR3 has 15 amino acids. Germline V gene data show CDR1 as SGHVS and CDR2 as FQNEAQ. CDR3 residues: CASSSQLGGQNTIYF. CDR3 sequence (DNA): TGTGCCAGCAGCTCGCAGTTGGGGGGGCAAAACACCATATATTTT.

This chain joins TRBV5-4 and TRBJ1-2; TRBD1 is a possible D gene (5 bases). Trimming left V 2 bases short and J 9 bases short, with 14 bases between. The CDR3 runs to 13 residues. Germline lookup yields CDR1 SGHNT and CDR2 YYREEE (reference sequence). CDR3 in DNA: TGTGCCAGCAGCTTTATTGCGGGGGATTGCTACACCTTC. Residues: CASSFIAGDCYTF.

In regard to this clonotype: The CDR3 does not close with the conserved phenylalanine or tryptophan, likely indicating a read error. As DNA, the CDR3 is TGTGCCAGTCAAATGGGGACTTTGCAAGAGACCCAGTACCTC. It codes for CASQMGTLQETQYL. The rearrangement joins TRBV6-2 or TRBV6-3 to TRBJ2-5, with TRBD2 as a possible D gene (6 bases). V was trimmed by 9 bases and J by 2 bases, leaving 16 bases between them. The CDR3 is 14 amino acids. Germline-derived CDR1 and CDR2 are MNHEY and SVGEGT.

In regard to this clonotype: Given a much more abundant clone one base away, this may be a read error. This chain connects TRBV29-1 to TRBJ1-1; D uncertain. Trimming stripped 3 bases from V and 10 bases from J, with 12 bases between. The CDR3 has 11 residues. CDR1 is SQVTM and CDR2 is ANQGSEA in the germline V gene. The DNA of the CDR3 is TGCAGCGTTGACTCTAGCCCCGGAGCTTTCTTT. It yields the protein CSVDSSPGAFF.

The chain combines TRBV6-1 with TRBJ2-5; 7 nucleotides line up with TRBD2. Germline V CDR1 and CDR2: MNHNS, SASEGT. Unmatched junction bases numbered 17, after V lost 5 bases and J lost 14 bases. CDR3 length: 14 residues. The DNA of the CDR3 is TGTGCCAGCAGTTATGGACTAGTCCAAGAGACACATTACTTC. Translating gives CASSYGLVQETHYF.

This clonotype was counted many times. The chain couples TRBV6-1 to TRBJ2-5, with D possibly TRBD1 on 6 matching bases. Germline CDR1 reads MNHNS; CDR2 reads SASEGT. The CDR3 runs 13 residues. Trimming pared 6 bases from V and 5 bases from J, leaving 13 bases between. CDR3 sequence: CASSATGPETQYF. The CDR3 DNA follows: TGTGCCAGCAGCGCTACAGGGCCGGAGACCCAGTACTTC.

To note about this clonotype: This sequence may be a read error, since a much larger clone differs from it by one base. V gene TRBV6-1 combines with J gene TRBJ1-2, with D maybe TRBD1 (6 bases). From germline, CDR1 is MNHNS and CDR2 SASEGT. This CDR3 comprises 15 residues. The CDR3 loop reads CASSYYREDNYGHTF. The CDR3 nucleotides are TGTGCCAGCAGTTACTACAGGGAGGATAACTATGGCCACACCTTC.

In its sample, this clonotype was seen a few times. J is TRBJ2-1 and V is TRBV29-1; no clear D gene. The CDR3 consists of 13 residues. Trimming pared 6 bases from V and 8 bases from J, leaving 17 bases between. Germline CDR1 SQVTM, CDR2 ANQGSEA. The CDR3 DNA follows: TGCAGCGTCATGTGCCCTGGGCAGGATGAGCAGTTCTTC. As protein: CSVMCPGQDEQFF.